A single sample gave rise to the 16 T cell receptor beta chains below, sequenced in a study of OX40 agonist ivuxolimab in advanced cancers. TCRdb's copy holds only in-frame clones and misses some; the assay was immunoSEQ multiplex PCR. The sample yields approximately 74,000 clones, roughly 85% seen once. Here the sequenced sample was CD4+ or CD8+ T cells sorted from blood, taken in a trial of the OX40 agonist ivuxolimab. These receptors originate from an adult with an advanced solid tumor such as melanoma, head and neck, liver or kidney cancer.

The V and J genes are TRBV9 and TRBJ2-3, with 12 nucleotides matching TRBD2. Germline loops: CDR1 SGDLS, CDR2 YYNGEE. J gave up 3 bases and V 4 bases, and 15 bases lay outside the gene matches. The CDR3 has 19 amino acids. The CDR3 sequence: CASSSETSGGGLPTDTQYF. The DNA of the CDR3 is TGTGCCAGCAGCTCCGAGACTAGCGGGGGAGGCCTCCCTACAGATACGCAGTATTTT.

V is TRBV6-5 and J is TRBJ2-2; D unclear. Germline V CDR1 and CDR2: MNHEY, SVGAGI. V lost 11 bases and J lost 5, with 12 bases in between. The CDR3 sequence is 12 residues long. The CDR3 bases are TGTGCCTGCTTAACTTGGACCGGGGAGCTGTTTTTT. Residues: CACLTWTGELFF.

V and J are TRBV9 and TRBJ2-3; D assignment may be TRBD1 or TRBD2 (5 bases each). From germline, CDR1 is SGDLS and CDR2 YYNGEE. This CDR3 is built from 14 residues. Deletions cut 0 bases from V and 5 bases from J, with 10 bases between. The CDR3: CASSVAGTEDTQYF. The DNA of the CDR3 is TGTGCCAGCAGCGTAGCCGGGACCGAAGATACGCAGTATTTT.

The J gene is TRBJ1-6, the V gene TRBV5-1; perhaps TRBD1 as D (6 bases). CDR1 and CDR2 (germline): SGHRS, YFSETQ. This CDR3 is 14 amino acids long. V lost 4 bases and J lost 7, with 12 bases in between. CDR3 residues: CASSPLGQNSPLHF. CDR3 sequence (DNA): TGCGCCAGCAGCCCTCTGGGACAAAATTCACCCCTCCACTTT.

The chain has TRBV19 and TRBJ2-1; TRBD2 matches 10 bases. There are 17 residues in the CDR3. Germline V lookup: CDR1 LNHDA, CDR2 SQIVND (reference sequence). V lost 7 bases, J lost 1 base, and 10 bases stayed unmatched. CDR3 residues: CASTVFAGLASYNEQFF. The CDR3 DNA is TGTGCCAGTACAGTCTTTGCGGGACTAGCGTCCTACAATGAGCAGTTCTTC.

The chain carries TRBV28 and TRBJ2-7; D not resolved. This CDR3 is built from 11 residues. Deletions cut 3 bases from V and 5 bases from J, with 5 bases between. Looked up from germline, CDR1 is MDHEN and CDR2 is SYDVKM. CDR3: CASSFRHEQYF. Here the CDR3 DNA reads TGTGCCAGCAGTTTTAGGCACGAGCAGTACTTC.

The CDR3 sequence is CASSPRLAGDTDTQYF. As DNA, the CDR3 is TGTGCCAGCAGCCCTAGACTAGCGGGAGATACAGATACGCAGTATTTT. The genes are TRBV11-2 and TRBJ2-3, with TRBD2 matching over 12 bases. This CDR3 region has 16 residues. The germline CDR1 and CDR2 sequences are SGHAT and FQNNGV. Trimming at V came to 5 bases and at J to 3 bases, leaving 6 bases not matched to a gene.

The genes are TRBV15 and TRBJ2-7; D unclear. The CDR3 is 12 residues long. V shed 0 bases and J shed 4 bases, with 4 bases lying between them. Looked up from germline, CDR1 is LNHNV and CDR2 is YYDKDF (reference sequence). In DNA, the CDR3 is TGTGCCACCAGCAGAGAGCATTACGAGCAGTACTTC. Translated, it gives CATSREHYEQYF.

The V call is TRBV14, the J call TRBJ2-3; D unresolved. Germline V CDR1 and CDR2: SGHDN, FVKESK. The CDR3 is made up of 16 amino acids. The V end lost 0 bases, the J end lost 0 bases, and 10 bases lay between the germline ends. DNA of the CDR3: TGTGCCAGCAGCCAAGACCTCGGACCCAGCACAGATACGCAGTATTTT. It yields the protein CASSQDLGPSTDTQYF.

V gene TRBV5-1 combines with J gene TRBJ2-7; TRBD1 matches 8 bases. The CDR3 totals 14 residues. V dropped 6 bases and J dropped 4; count of bases not matched to a gene: 9. Per the germline V gene, CDR1 is SGHRS and CDR2 is YFSETQ. In DNA, the CDR3 is TGCGCCAGCAAATCGGGACAGGCGGTATACGAGCAGTACTTC. It translates to CASKSGQAVYEQYF.

This sequence joins TRBV6-5 and TRBJ2-2; 7 bases agree with TRBD2. The germline gives CDR1 MNHEY, CDR2 SVGAGI. V lost 3 bases, J lost 5 bases, and 6 bases stayed unmatched. The CDR3 loop spans 15 amino acids. This chain's CDR3 is CASSYGGSRTGELFF. In DNA, the CDR3 is TGTGCCAGCAGTTATGGCGGGAGTAGGACCGGGGAGCTGTTTTTT.

Regarding this clone: Other DNA sequences within the sample encode an identical CDR3. The CDR3 region has the DNA TGTGCCAGCAGTTACAGACAAAGCAATCAGCCCCAGCATTTT. It specifies CASSYRQSNQPQHF. The chain links TRBV6-5 to TRBJ1-5; D remains ambiguous. This CDR3 is 14 amino acids long. With 2 bases removed from V and 1 base from J, the gap between germline ends came to 6 bases. Looked up from germline, CDR1 is MNHEY and CDR2 is SVGAGI.

The rearrangement uses TRBV14 and TRBJ2-7; the D call may be TRBD1 or TRBD2 (5 bases each). The CDR3 spans 14 residues. Trimming left V 2 bases short and J 3 bases short, with 11 bases between. Per germline, CDR1 SGHDN and CDR2 FVKESK. The CDR3 DNA is TGTGCCAGCAGCCAATGGGACGGTGACTACGAGCAGTACTTC. This sequence encodes CASSQWDGDYEQYF.

The gene calls are TRBV28 and TRBJ2-1; the D is unclear. V lost 5 bases to trimming and J lost 4 bases, with 6 bases between them. CDR1 and CDR2 (germline): MDHEN, SYDVKM. CDR3 length: 12 residues. The CDR3 reads CASSARYNEQFF. The CDR3 DNA sequence: TGTGCCAGCAGTGCCAGGTACAATGAGCAGTTCTTC.

The chain joins TRBV7-9 to TRBJ2-3, with D perhaps TRBD1 (5 bases). The CDR3 has 14 amino acids. The germline V gene encodes CDR1 SEHNR and CDR2 FQNEAQ (reference sequence). The ends were cut back, 1 base at V and 3 bases at J, with 8 bases in the middle. CDR3 sequence (DNA): TGTGCCAGCAGCTTAGGGGGCCTAACAGATACGCAGTATTTT. Amino acids: CASSLGGLTDTQYF.

This clone was recorded only once. The J gene is TRBJ2-3, the V gene TRBV5-1; D possibly corresponds to TRBD2 (6 bases). V lost 4 bases, J lost 4 bases, and 13 bases lay in between. The CDR3 consists of 14 residues. CDR1 and CDR2 (germline): SGHRS, YFSETQ. CDR3 DNA sequence: TGCGCCAGCAGCACAAGGCCGGGGGCAGATACGCAGTATTTT. Translated: CASSTRPGADTQYF. Full variable domain (missing parts from reference TRBV5-1 and TRBJ2-3): KAGVTQTPRYLIKTRGQQVTLSCSPISGHRSVSWYQQTPGQGLQFLFEYFSETQRNKGNFPGRFSGRQFSNSRSEMNVSTLELGDSALYLCASSTRPGADTQYFGPGTRLTVL.